This TCR beta chain appears in the sequencing data of a study of T cells after yellow fever vaccination. Study context: Preparation of the low-cell-number fractions used SMART-Seq v4 Ultra Low Input. Study outcomes and limitations: It was a weaker secondary response, yet one that peaked faster, at day 5 versus 15. Clonotype sharing between CD4 and CD8 compartments was small.

This clonotype was detected many times. Its antigen remains unknown. Each CDR3 protein is one row after TCRdb ran MiXCR on the 5' RACE reads. The sample contains some 110,000 distinct CDR3 sequences, around 8% of which appear only once. Deletions cut 7 bases from V and 5 bases from J, with 15 bases between. The CDR3 spans 13 residues. The clonotype was recovered from a man aged 25-40 years who received the YFV17D yellow fever vaccine. The specimen comprised CD8+ T cells sorted from PBMCs, sampled 45 days after the yellow fever booster vaccination. The genes are TRBV12-3 or TRBV12-4 and TRBJ2-7; either TRBD1 or TRBD2 may fit D (5 bases each). In nucleotides, the CDR3 is TGTGCCAGCACCTTGGGGGATCCCCACGAGCAGTACTTC. It translates to CASTLGDPHEQYF.